This T cell receptor beta chain was retrieved from a study of control samples from healthy donors and cancer patients (dated by TCRdb to the early 2020s). This clone has only one observation. Its antigen has not been determined. No base-level quality is on record; no much larger clone is a single base apart. The library relied on the immunoSEQ multiplex PCR assay. What TCRdb holds here is the immuneACCESS table cut down to in-frame rearrangements. Part of the clones is not present; checked against another copy, under half of the missing clones reflect an unresolved V gene, and the others are unexplained. This sample has 150,000 to 200,000 clones in its table, and 80% to 90% of those were observed once. The ten most abundant clones make up 12% of the sample. V lost 3 bases and J lost 4 bases; the stretch between them is 12 bases long. Inclusive of the bounding cysteine and phenylalanine, the CDR3 is 13 residues long. The read is trimmed to its CDR3 DNA, 39 bases read in frame from base 1. CDR1 and CDR2 (SQVTM, ANQGSEA) derive from the germline V gene.

Recombination joined TRBV29-1 with TRBJ1-1; possibly the D gene is TRBD1, per 5 matching bases. The sample taken for sequencing was blood. This TCR derives from a young man in good health. The DNA sequence is TGCAGCGTTGAGACCGGGAGGGGCACTGAAGCTTTCTTT. The resulting protein is CSVETGRGTEAFF. The CDR3, completed at both ends by the reference TRBV29-1 and TRBJ1-1 genes, gives the full variable domain SAVISQKPSRDICQRGTSLTIQCQVDSQVTMMFWYRQQPGQSLTLIATANQGSEATYESGFVIDKFPISRPNLTFSTLTVSNMSPEDSSIYLCSVETGRGTEAFFGQGTRLTVV.